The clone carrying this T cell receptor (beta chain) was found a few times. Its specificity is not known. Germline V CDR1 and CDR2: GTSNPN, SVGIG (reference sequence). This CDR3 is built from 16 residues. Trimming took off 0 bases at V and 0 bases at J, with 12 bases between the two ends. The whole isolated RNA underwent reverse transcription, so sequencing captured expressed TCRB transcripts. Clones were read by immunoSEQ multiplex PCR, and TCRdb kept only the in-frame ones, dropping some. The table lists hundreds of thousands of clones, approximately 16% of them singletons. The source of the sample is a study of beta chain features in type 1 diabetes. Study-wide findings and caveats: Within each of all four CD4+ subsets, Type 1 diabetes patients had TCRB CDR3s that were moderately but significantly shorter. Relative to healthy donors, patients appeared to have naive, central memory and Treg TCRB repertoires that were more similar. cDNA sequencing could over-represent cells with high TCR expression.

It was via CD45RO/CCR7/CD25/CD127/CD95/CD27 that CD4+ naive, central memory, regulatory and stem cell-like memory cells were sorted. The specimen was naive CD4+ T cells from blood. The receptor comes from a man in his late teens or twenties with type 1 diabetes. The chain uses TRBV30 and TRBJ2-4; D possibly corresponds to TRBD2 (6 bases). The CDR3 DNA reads TGTGCCTGGAGTGTACTAGGGCGGGGAGCCAAAAACATTCAGTACTTC. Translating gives CAWSVLGRGAKNIQYF.